Shown below are 3 T cell receptor beta chains from a single sample sequenced in a study of CD8 T cells in Susac syndrome. RNA amounts of about 0.45 to 1 ug underwent reverse transcription with random hexamers. Via MiXCR, TCRdb re-called the immunoSEQ multiplex PCR reads, giving one row per CDR3 protein. The sample lists about 300,000 distinct CDR3 sequences, 70% to 90% occurring once. The material sequenced was CD8+ T cells from PBMCs. Every receptor here comes from a human donor with multiple sclerosis.

This clonotype is a singleton in its sample. The chain uses TRBV2 and TRBJ1-2; possible D gene TRBD1, 5 bases. CDR1 SNHLY and CDR2 FYNNEI come from the germline V gene. The CDR3 totals 13 residues. V was pared by 6 bases and J by 6 bases, with 14 bases between. In DNA form, the CDR3 reads TGTGCCAGCAGCGCGGGGCCCTCCCATGGCTACACCTTC. Protein: CASSAGPSHGYTF.

This clonotype was recorded only once. The chain has TRBV30 and TRBJ1-1; D gene unclear. Germline V CDR1 and CDR2: GTSNPN, SVGIG (reference sequence). The CDR3 sequence is 11 residues long. The V and J ends lost 2 bases and 7 bases respectively, with 8 bases between them. The CDR3 sequence: CAWSMDLEAFF. The CDR3 nucleotides are TGTGCCTGGAGTATGGACCTTGAAGCTTTCTTT. The entire variable domain, with the rest obtained from reference TRBV30 and TRBJ1-1, is as follows: SQTIHQWPATLVQPVGSPLSLECTVEGTSNPNLYWYRQAAGRGLQLLFYSVGIGQISSEVPQNLSASRPQDRQFILSSKKLLLSDSGFYLCAWSMDLEAFFGQGTRLTVV.

V and J are TRBV9 and TRBJ2-3; D tentatively fits TRBD1 or TRBD2 (5 bases each). Germline CDR1 reads SGDLS; CDR2 reads YYNGEE. The CDR3 runs to 16 residues. The germline V and J ends were trimmed by 0 bases and 3 bases, with 14 bases remaining between them. The CDR3 nucleotides read TGTGCCAGCAGCGTAGGTGGGGGATTCGGTACAGATACGCAGTATTTT. It specifies CASSVGGGFGTDTQYF.